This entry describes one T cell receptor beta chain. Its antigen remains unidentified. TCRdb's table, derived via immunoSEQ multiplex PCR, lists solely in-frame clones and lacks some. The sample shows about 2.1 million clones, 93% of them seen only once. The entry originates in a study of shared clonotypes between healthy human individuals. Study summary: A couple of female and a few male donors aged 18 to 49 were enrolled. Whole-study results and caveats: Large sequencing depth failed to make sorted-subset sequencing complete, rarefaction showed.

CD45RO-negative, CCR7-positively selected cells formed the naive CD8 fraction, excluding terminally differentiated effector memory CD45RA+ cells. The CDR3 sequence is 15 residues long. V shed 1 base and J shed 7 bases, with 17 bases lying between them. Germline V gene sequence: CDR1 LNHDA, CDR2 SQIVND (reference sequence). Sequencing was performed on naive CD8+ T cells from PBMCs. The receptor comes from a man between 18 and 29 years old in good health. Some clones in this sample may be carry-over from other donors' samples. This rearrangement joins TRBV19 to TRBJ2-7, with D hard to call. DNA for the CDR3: TGTGCCAGTAGTATAGTCTATGGGAATTCGAAGGAGCAGTACTTC. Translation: CASSIVYGNSKEQYF.